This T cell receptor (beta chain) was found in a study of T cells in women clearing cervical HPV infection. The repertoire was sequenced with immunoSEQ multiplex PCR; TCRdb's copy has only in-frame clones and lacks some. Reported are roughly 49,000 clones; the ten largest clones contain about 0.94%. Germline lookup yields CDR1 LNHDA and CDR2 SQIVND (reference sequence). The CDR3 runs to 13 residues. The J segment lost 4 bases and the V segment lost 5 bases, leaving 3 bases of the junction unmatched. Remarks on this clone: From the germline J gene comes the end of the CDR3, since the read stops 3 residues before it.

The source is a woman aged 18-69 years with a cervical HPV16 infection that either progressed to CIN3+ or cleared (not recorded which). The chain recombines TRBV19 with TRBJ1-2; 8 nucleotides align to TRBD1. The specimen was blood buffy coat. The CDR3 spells CASSLTGAYGYTF. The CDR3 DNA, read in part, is TGTGCCAGTAGTTTGACAGGGGCCTATGGC.